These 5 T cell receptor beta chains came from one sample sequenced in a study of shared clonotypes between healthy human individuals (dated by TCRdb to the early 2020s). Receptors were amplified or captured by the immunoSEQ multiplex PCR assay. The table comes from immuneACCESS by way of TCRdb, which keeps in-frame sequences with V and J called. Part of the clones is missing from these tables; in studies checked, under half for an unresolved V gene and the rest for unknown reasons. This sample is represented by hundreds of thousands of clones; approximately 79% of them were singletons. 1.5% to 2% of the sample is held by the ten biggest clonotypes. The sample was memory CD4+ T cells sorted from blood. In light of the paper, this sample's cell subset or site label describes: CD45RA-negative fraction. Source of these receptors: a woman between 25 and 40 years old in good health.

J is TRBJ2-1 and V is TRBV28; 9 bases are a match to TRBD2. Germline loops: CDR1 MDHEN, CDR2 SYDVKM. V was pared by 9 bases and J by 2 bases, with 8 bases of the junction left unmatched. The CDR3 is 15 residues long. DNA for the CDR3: TGTGCCAGTTTGAGAGGCGGGAGGGCCTACAATGAGCAGTTCTTC. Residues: CASLRGGRAYNEQFF.

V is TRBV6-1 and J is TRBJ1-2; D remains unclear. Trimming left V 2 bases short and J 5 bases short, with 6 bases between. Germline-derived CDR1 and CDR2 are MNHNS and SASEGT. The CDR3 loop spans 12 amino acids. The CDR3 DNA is TGTGCCAGCAGTGAAAAAGGGTATGGCTACACCTTC. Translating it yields CASSEKGYGYTF.

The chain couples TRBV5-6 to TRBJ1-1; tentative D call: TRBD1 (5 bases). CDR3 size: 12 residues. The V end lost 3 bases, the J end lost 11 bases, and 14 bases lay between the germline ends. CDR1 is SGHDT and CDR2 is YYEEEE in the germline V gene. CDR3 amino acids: CASSSDGEGAFF. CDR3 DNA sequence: TGTGCCAGCAGCTCGGACGGGGAGGGGGCTTTCTTT.

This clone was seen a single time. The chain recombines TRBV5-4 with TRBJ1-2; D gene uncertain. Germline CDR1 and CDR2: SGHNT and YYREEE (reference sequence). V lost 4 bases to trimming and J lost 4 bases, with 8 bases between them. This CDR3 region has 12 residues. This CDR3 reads CASSRYTYGYTF. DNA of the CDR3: TGTGCCAGCAGCCGTTATACCTATGGCTACACCTTC. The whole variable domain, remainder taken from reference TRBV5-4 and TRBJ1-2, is ETGVTQSPTHLIKTRGQQVTLRCSSQSGHNTVSWYQQALGQGPQFIFQYYREEENGRGNFPPRFSGLQFPNYSSELNVNALELDDSALYLCASSRYTYGYTFGSGTRLTVV.

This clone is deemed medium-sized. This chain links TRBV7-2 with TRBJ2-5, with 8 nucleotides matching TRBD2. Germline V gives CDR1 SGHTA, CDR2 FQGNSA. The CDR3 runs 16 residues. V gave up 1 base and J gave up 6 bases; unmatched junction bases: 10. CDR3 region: CASSLGGLAGSKTQYF. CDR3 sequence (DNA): TGTGCCAGCAGCTTAGGTGGACTAGCCGGGAGCAAGACCCAGTACTTC.